This T cell receptor (beta chain) is drawn from a study of blood T cell repertoires in COVID-19 (TCRdb year 2020). Study-wide context: The collaborator samples originated in the United States, Italy and Spain and spanned the acute and convalescent phases of COVID-19. The sample metadata nearly always contained a de-identified subject ID, COVID-19 status, age in years and sex. The prospective study material was composed of cDNA or gDNA derived from T cells, B-cell-depleted T cells, or PBMCs. Subjects who had been exposed to COVID-19, were actively infected with it, or had recovered from it provided the deeply sampled blood TCRbeta repertoires that made up the dataset. Samples came from the ongoing ImmuneRACE study (first 160 participants) plus 1,254 subjects from 6 global collaborators. The repertoires were released in a freely available public database intended as a resource for research on the immune response to SARS-CoV-2. HLA class I and class II types, where available, came from metadata supplied by the sample provider rather than from assay-based typing. Here is what the overall study found, with its caveats: Clinical and demographic metadata were provided uncurated, with the amount varying by source and participant.

In regard to this clone: Its antigen remains undetermined. Per-base quality was not reported, and no clone a single base away is much larger than it.

TCRbeta CDR3 regions were amplified from genomic DNA using the immunoSEQ Assay, a bias-controlled multiplex PCR. Per the original workflow: Nucleated cell counts per sample were estimated from amplification of reference gene primers within the assay. Sequence reads were collapsed and filtered to measure the absolute abundance of every unique TCRbeta CDR3 rearrangement. For each sample, productive Simpson clonality was calculated by taking the square root of Simpson's diversity index across productive rearrangements. As stored in TCRdb, this immuneACCESS dataset retains in-frame rearrangements with V and J assigned. A fraction of the clones does not appear; measured against another copy, unresolved V genes explain less than half of the discrepancy, and the remainder lacks a known reason. V, J and clone size are taken as reported in that table, and D and trimming were inferred from the DNA itself. This sample holds about 180,000 clones; about 80% were observed only once. Of the sample, approximately 15% falls within the top ten clones.

Via the germline V gene, CDR1 is MGHDK and CDR2 SYGVNS. Measured from the cysteine to the phenylalanine, the CDR3 is 11 residues long. The kept DNA is CDR3 alone, 33 bases in frame from the first base. The junction shows trimming of 6 bases on V and 8 bases on J, and the gene matches do not reach 3 bases of it. Enrolling through a virtual design, the prospective study's participants ranged in age from roughly 18 to 90 years and lived across some 22 United States geographic areas. In the prospective study, cohorts were assigned on the basis of participant-reported clinical history obtained from a screening survey and a study questionnaire. A participant counted as exposed if, within 2 weeks of entering the study, that participant had been in contact with someone who had a PCR-confirmed or clinician-diagnosed COVID-19 case. Mobile phlebotomists in the prospective study collected whole blood, serum and a nasopharyngeal or oropharyngeal swab from every participant. Prospective study participants could optionally give additional blood draws and questionnaires over an approximately two-month period. Before DNA extraction, blood samples from the prospective study were shipped at room temperature or frozen.

The clonotype was recovered from a man aged 55 to 70 who had been exposed to COVID-19. The sequenced material came from PBMCs or T cells enriched from blood (not recorded which). The chain was built from TRBV25-1 and TRBJ1-2; 7 nucleotides in the junction match TRBD1. The nucleotides read TGTGCCAGCAGAGGGGGCGCAGGCTACACCTTC. Its product reads: CASRGGAGYTF.